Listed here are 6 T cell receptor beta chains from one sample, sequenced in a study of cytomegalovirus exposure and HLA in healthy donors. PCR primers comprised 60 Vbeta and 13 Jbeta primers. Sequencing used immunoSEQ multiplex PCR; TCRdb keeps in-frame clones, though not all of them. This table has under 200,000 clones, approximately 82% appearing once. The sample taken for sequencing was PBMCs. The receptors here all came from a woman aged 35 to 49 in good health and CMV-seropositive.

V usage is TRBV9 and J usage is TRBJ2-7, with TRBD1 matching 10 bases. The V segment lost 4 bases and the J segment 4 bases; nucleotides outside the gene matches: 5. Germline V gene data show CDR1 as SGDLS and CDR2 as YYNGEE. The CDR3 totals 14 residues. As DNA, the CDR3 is TGTGCCAGCAGCCCGATGGGACAGGGGTACGAGCAGTACTTC. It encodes CASSPMGQGYEQYF. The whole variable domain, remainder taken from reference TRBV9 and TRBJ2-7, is DSGVTQTPKHLITATGQRVTLRCSPRSGDLSVYWYQQSLDQGLQFLIQYYNGEERAKGNILERFSAQQFPDLHSELNLSSLELGDSALYFCASSPMGQGYEQYFGPGTRLTVT.

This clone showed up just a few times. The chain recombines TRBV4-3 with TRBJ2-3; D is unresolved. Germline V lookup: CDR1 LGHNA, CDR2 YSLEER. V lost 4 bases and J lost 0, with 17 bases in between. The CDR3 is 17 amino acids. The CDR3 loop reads CASSRDPRQTSTDTQYF. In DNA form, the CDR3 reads TGCGCCAGCAGCCGAGACCCGCGACAAACCAGCACAGATACGCAGTATTTT.

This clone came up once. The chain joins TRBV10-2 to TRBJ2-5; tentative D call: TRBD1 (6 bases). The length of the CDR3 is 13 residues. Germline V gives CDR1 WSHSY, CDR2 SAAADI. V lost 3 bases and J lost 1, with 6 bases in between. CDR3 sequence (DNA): TGCGCCAGCAGTGAACAGGGCCAAGAGACCCAGTACTTC. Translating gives CASSEQGQETQYF.

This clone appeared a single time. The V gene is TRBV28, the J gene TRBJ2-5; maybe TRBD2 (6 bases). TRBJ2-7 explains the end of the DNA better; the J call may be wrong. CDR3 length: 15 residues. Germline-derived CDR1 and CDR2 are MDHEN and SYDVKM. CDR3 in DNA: TGTGCCAGCAGGCAGGACGGACTTGGAGGGTACGAGCAGTACTTC. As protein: CASRQDGLGGYEQYF.

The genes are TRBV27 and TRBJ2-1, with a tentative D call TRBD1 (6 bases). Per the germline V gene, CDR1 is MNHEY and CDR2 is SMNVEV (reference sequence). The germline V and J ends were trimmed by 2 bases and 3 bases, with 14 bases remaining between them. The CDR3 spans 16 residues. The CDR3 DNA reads TGTGCCAGCAGTTTAGTTCGACAGGCCTACTACAATGAGCAGTTCTTC. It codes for CASSLVRQAYYNEQFF.

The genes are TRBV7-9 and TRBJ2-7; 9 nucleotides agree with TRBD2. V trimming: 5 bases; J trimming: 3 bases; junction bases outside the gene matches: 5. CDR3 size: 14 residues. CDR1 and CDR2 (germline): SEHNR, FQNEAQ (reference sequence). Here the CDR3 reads CASSDRSGSYEQYF. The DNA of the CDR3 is TGTGCCAGCAGCGACCGTAGCGGGAGCTACGAGCAGTACTTC.